This T cell receptor beta chain was retrieved from a study of T cell changes during pregnancy in multiple sclerosis. The ends lost 4 bases at V and 3 bases at J; junction bases unmatched: 8. The CDR3 contains 16 residues. Germline assignment: CDR1 MNHEY and CDR2 SMNVEV (reference sequence). Measured with immunoSEQ multiplex PCR; TCRdb has only the in-frame clones, and not every one. The top ten clones hold about 5.9% of a sample with 20,000 or so clones, just over 85% of them seen once. This chain connects TRBV27 to TRBJ2-2, with TRBD1 identical over 7 bases. The source of this sequence is a female donor in good health, enrolled as a control in a pregnancy study. The sample was CD8+ T cells from peripheral blood mononuclear cells, taken in the third trimester of pregnancy. The CDR3 nucleotides read TGTGCCAGCAGTTCAAGACAGGGATGGGACACCGGGGAGCTGTTTTTT. Its translation is CASSSRQGWDTGELFF.